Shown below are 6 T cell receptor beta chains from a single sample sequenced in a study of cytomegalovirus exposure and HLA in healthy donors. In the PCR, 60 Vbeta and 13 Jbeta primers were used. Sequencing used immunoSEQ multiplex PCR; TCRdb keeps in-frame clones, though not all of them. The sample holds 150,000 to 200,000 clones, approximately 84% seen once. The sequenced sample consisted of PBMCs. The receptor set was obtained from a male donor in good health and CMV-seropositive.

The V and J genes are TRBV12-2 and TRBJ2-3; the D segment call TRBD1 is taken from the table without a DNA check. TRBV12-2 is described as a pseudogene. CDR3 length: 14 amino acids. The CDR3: CASRRGGRTDTQYF. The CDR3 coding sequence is TGTGCAAGTCGCCGAGGGGGCAGGACAGATACGCAGTATTTT.

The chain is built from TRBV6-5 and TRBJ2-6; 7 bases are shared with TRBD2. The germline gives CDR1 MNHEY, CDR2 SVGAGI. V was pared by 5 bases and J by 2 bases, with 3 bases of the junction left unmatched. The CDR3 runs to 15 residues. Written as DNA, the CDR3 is TGTGCCAGCAGTCTCCGGGGGGCTGGGGCCAACGTCCTGACTTTC. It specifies CASSLRGAGANVLTF.

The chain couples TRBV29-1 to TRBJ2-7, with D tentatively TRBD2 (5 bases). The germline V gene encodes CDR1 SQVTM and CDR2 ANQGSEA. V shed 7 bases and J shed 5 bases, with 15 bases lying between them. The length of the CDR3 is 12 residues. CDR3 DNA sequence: TGCAGCGCCCAAGGTGGGAGCCACGAGCAGTACTTC. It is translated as CSAQGGSHEQYF.

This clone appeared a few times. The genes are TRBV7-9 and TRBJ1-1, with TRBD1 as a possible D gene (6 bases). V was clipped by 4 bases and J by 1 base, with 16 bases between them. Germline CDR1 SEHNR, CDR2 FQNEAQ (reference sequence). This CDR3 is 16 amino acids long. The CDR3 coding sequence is TGTGCCAGCAGCTCATACAGGGCCCAAAGGAACACTGAAGCTTTCTTT. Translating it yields CASSSYRAQRNTEAFF.

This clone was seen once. The CDR3 DNA follows: TGCGCCAGCAGCTTGGAAAGATCCACTCCGGACACCATATATTTT. Translated: CASSLERSTPDTIYF. This rearrangement joins TRBV5-1 to TRBJ1-3, with unresolved D. From germline, CDR1 is SGHRS and CDR2 YFSETQ. The CDR3 runs 15 residues. The V end lost 0 bases, the J end lost 8 bases, and 15 bases lay between the germline ends.

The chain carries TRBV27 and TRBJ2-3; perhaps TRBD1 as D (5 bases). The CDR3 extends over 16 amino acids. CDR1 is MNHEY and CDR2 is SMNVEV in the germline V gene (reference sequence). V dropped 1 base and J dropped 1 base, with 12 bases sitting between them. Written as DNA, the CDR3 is TGTGCCAGCAGTTTATTCCCAGGGTTGGGCACAGATACGCAGTATTTT. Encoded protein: CASSLFPGLGTDTQYF.